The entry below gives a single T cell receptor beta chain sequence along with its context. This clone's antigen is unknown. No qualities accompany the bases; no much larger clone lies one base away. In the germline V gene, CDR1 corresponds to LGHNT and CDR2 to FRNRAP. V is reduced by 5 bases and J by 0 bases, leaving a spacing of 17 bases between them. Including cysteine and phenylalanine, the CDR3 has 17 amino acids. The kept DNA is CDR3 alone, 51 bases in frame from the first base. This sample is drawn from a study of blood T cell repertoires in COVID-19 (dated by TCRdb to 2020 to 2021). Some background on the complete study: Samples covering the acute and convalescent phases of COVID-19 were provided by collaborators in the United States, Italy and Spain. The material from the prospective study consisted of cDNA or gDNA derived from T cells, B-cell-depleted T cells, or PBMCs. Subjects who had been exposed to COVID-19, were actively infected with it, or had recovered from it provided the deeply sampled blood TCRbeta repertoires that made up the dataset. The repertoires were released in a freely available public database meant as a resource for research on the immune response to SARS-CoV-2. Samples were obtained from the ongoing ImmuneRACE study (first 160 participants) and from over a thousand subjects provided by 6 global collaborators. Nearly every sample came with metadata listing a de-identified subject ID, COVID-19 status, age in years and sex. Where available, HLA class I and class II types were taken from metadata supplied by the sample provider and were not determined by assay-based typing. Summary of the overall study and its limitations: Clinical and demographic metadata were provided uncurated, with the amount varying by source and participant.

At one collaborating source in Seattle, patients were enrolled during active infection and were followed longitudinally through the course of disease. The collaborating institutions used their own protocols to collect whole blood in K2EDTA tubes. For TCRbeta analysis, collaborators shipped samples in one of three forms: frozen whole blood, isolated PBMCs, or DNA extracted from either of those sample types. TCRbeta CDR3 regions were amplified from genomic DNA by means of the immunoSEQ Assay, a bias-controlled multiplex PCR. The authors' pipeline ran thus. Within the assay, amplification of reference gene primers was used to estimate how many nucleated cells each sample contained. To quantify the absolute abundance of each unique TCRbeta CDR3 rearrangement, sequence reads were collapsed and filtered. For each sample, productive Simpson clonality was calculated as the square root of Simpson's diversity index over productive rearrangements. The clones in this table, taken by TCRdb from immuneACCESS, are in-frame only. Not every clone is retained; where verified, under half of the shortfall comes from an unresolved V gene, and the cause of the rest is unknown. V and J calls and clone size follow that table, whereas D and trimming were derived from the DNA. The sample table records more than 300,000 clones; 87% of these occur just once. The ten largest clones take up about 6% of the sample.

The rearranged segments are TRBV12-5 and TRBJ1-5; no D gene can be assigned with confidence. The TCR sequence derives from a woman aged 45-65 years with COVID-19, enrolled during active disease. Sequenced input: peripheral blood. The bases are TGTGCTAGTGGTCCCCAAGGGAGCCACTATAGCAATCAGCCCCAGCATTTT. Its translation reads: CASGPQGSHYSNQPQHF.